Listed below are T cell receptor beta chains from one sample, sequenced in a study of CD8 T cells in Susac syndrome. TCRdb analysed the immunoSEQ multiplex PCR reads with MiXCR anew, one entry per CDR3 protein. The sample holds roughly 120,000 distinct CDR3 sequences; more than 85% are singletons and the top ten take roughly 0.3%. The sample consisted of CD8+ T cells from PBMCs. The receptors come from a human donor with multiple sclerosis. Both conserved end residues are part of each CDR3. D genes are given only for firm matches.

v_gene	d_gene	j_gene	CDR3nt	CDR3aa
TRBV2	NA	TRBJ2-2	TGTGCCAGCAAGGACAGAAAGACCGGGGAGCTGTTTTTT	CASKDRKTGELFF
TRBV29-1	TRBD1	TRBJ2-7	TGCAGCGTTGAAGGGACAGGGCCCGAGCAGTACTTC	CSVEGTGPEQYF
TRBV7-9	TRBD1	TRBJ1-4	TGTGCCAGCAGCTTAGATTCGCCGGGACAGGGGCAAGCAGGAAAACTGTTTTTT	CASSLDSPGQGQAGKLFF
TRBV14	TRBD1	TRBJ2-3	TGTGCCAGCAGCCCGACACCGGGACAGCACACAGATACGCAGTATTTT	CASSPTPGQHTDTQYF
TRBV12-5	NA	TRBJ1-1	TGTGCTAGTGGTTTGGAGGGAGGGAGTACTGAAGCTTTCTTT	CASGLEGGSTEAFF
TRBV19	NA	TRBJ1-3	TGTGCCACCTTACGTGGAAACACCATATATTTT	CATLRGNTIYF
TRBV3-1	NA	TRBJ2-1	TGTGCCAGCAGCCAAGGAGGGGGGACTACCTCCTACAATGAGCAGTTCTTC	CASSQGGGTTSYNEQFF
TRBV19	TRBD1	TRBJ1-1	TGTGCCAGTAGCCCGGGACAGGGGGTTTACGCTGAAGCTTTCTTT	CASSPGQGVYAEAFF
TRBV2	NA	TRBJ1-6	TGTGCCAGCAGTGAAGTGAACAGGGAAAATTCACCCCTCCACTTT	CASSEVNRENSPLHF
TRBV29-1	TRBD2	TRBJ2-5	TGCAGCGGGACGGGACTACACAAAGAGACCCAGTACTTC	CSGTGLHKETQYF
TRBV13	NA	TRBJ2-2	TGTGCCAGCAGCTTAGTTGGATCGGGCCCGCCCAGCGGGGAGCTGTTTTTT	CASSLVGSGPPSGELFF
TRBV12-3/TRBV12-4	TRBD2	TRBJ2-1	TGTGCCAGCAGTTTCCCGTCTAGCGGGGGCCCACATGAGCAGTTCTTC	CASSFPSSGGPHEQFF
TRBV9	NA	TRBJ1-6	TGTGCCAGCAGCGTGGAGGGAGGCTCCTATAATTCACCCCTCCATTTT	CASSVEGGSYNSPLHF
TRBV4-2	NA	TRBJ1-1	TGTGCCAGCAGCGCCCGGGCCCCGGGGAACACTGAAGCTTTCTTT	CASSARAPGNTEAFF
TRBV12-3/TRBV12-4	NA	TRBJ1-1	TGTGCCAGCAGCCTAAGGTACACTGAAGTTTTCTTT	CASSLRYTEVFF
TRBV5-1	NA	TRBJ1-2	TGCGCCAGCAGCTTGGACCTCGGATCTTACTATGGCTACACCTTC	CASSLDLGSYYGYTF